This is a list of T cell receptor beta chains from one sample in a study of T cell responses to AZD1222 COVID-19 vaccine. Clones were read by immunoSEQ multiplex PCR, and TCRdb kept only the in-frame ones, dropping some. The profile shows 150,000 to 200,000 clones, around 87% of them singletons. The sample consisted of peripheral blood, taken on day 0 of AZD1222 vaccination. The receptors originated from an adult in good health. The CDR3 runs from the conserved cysteine through the conserved F or W. The D gene is left open where the match is weak. Clone size, where shown, is once, few, many, or a class for clones that have expanded.

d_gene	v_gene	abundance	j_gene	CDR3aa	CDR3nt
.	TRBV5-8	few	TRBJ2-7	CASSLGQASYEQYF	TGTGCCAGCAGCTTGGGGCAGGCTTCCTACGAGCAGTACTTC
.	TRBV11-3	.	TRBJ2-3	CASSLGGVGGLSTDTQYF	TGTGCCAGCAGCTTAGGAGGAGTGGGGGGCCTTAGCACAGATACGCAGTATTTT
TRBD2	TRBV9	.	TRBJ2-1	CASSAGLAGPTPYNEQFF	TGTGCCAGCAGCGCCGGACTAGCGGGACCGACCCCCTACAATGAGCAGTTCTTC
TRBD2	TRBV5-6	.	TRBJ2-5	CASSSKSGLAGAPQYF	TGTGCCAGCAGCTCAAAGTCCGGACTAGCGGGGGCCCCCCAGTACTTC
.	TRBV27	.	TRBJ2-2	CASSFSQGLTGELFF	TGTGCCAGCAGTTTTTCACAGGGACTAACCGGGGAGCTGTTTTTT
TRBD1	TRBV4-1	.	TRBJ1-3	CASSQFDRGRSGNTIYF	TGCGCCAGCAGCCAATTCGACAGGGGGCGCAGTGGAAACACCATATATTTT
.	TRBV28	.	TRBJ1-1	CASRKRGGNTEAFF	TGTGCCAGCAGGAAAAGGGGAGGGAACACTGAAGCTTTCTTT
.	TRBV5-1	.	TRBJ2-7	CASSLTQAYEQYF	TGCGCCAGCAGCTTGACACAGGCCTACGAGCAGTACTTC
.	TRBV24-1	.	TRBJ1-2	CARMPGHPIRKNYGYTF	TGTGCCAGAATGCCGGGACACCCTATCAGAAAGAACTATGGCTACACCTTC
TRBD2	TRBV11-2	.	TRBJ2-1	CASSLGVSAGEKYEQFF	TGTGCCAGCAGCTTAGGGGTCTCAGCGGGGGAAAAATATGAGCAGTTCTTC
TRBD1	TRBV5-1	.	TRBJ1-6	CASSVDRSGSPLHF	TGCGCCAGCAGCGTGGACAGGTCTGGCTCACCCCTCCACTTT
TRBD2	TRBV7-2	.	TRBJ2-2	CASTSGGPPGELFF	TGTGCCAGCACAAGCGGGGGGCCCCCCGGGGAGCTGTTTTTT
.	TRBV6-2/TRBV6-3	.	TRBJ2-1	CASSLRREKQFF	TGTGCCAGCAGTTTGAGGCGGGAAAAGCAGTTCTTC
.	TRBV27	.	TRBJ2-6	CASSPARGSGANVLTF	TGTGCCAGCAGTCCGGCCAGGGGTTCTGGGGCCAACGTCCTGACTTTC
.	TRBV5-1	.	TRBJ2-7	CASSLGGGARYEQYF	TGCGCCAGCAGCTTGGGAGGGGGGGCGCGGTACGAGCAGTACTTC
.	TRBV2	.	TRBJ2-5	CASSQLGPQETQYF	TGTGCCAGCAGCCAACTAGGACCGCAAGAGACCCAGTACTTC
.	TRBV28	.	TRBJ1-5	CASSLSPRQTYSNQPQHF	TGTGCCAGCAGTTTGTCCCCCCGACAGACTTATAGCAATCAGCCCCAGCATTTT
.	TRBV7-3	once	TRBJ1-6	CASSRARDSPLHF	TGTGCCAGCAGCCGAGCCAGGGATTCACCCCTCCACTTT
.	TRBV25-1	.	TRBJ2-7	CASSALGGHFYEQYF	TGTGCCAGCAGTGCCCTGGGGGGGCATTTCTACGAGCAGTACTTC
.	TRBV4-1	once	TRBJ1-2	CASSQGPGYGYTF	TGCGCCAGCAGCCAAGGACCGGGCTATGGCTACACCTTC
TRBD1	TRBV7-3	.	TRBJ2-1	CASSARGQGIVGPYNEQFF	TGTGCCAGCAGCGCTAGGGGACAGGGGATAGTAGGGCCCTACAATGAGCAGTTCTTC
TRBD2	TRBV9	.	TRBJ2-1	CASSARGSGANEQFF	TGTGCCAGCAGCGCCCGGGGTAGCGGGGCAAATGAGCAGTTCTTC
.	TRBV30	.	TRBJ1-2	CAWNYHRGYTF	TGTGCCTGGAATTATCATCGAGGCTACACCTTC
.	TRBV7-3	once	TRBJ2-1	CASSPSEGQQFF	TGTGCCAGCAGCCCGTCCGAAGGGCAGCAGTTCTTC
.	TRBV9	.	TRBJ2-1	CASSGRGNEQFF	TGTGCCAGCAGCGGCAGGGGCAATGAGCAGTTCTTC
.	TRBV7-8	.	TRBJ2-3	CASSLEGLVGTDTQYF	TGTGCCAGCAGCTTAGAAGGGCTGGTCGGCACAGATACGCAGTATTTT
TRBD1	TRBV14	.	TRBJ2-3	CASSPTGEVDTQYF	TGTGCCAGCAGCCCGACAGGGGAGGTGGATACGCAGTATTTT